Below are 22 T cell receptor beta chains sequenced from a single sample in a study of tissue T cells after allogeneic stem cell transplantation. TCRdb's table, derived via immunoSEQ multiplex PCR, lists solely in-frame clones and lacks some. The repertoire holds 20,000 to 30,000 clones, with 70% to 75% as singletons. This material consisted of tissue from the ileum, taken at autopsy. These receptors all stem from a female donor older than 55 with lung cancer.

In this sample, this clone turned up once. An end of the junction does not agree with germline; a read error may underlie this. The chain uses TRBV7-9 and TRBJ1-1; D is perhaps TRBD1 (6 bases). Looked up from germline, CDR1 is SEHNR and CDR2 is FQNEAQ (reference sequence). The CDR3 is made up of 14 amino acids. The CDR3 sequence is CASSFEGVKTEAFF. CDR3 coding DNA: TGTGCCAGCAGCTTCGAGGGGGTGAAAACTGAAGCTTTCTTT.

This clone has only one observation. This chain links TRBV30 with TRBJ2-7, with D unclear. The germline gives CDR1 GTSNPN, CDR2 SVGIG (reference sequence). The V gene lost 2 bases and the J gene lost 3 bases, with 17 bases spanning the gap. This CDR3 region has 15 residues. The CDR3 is CAWSRNSGPGYEQYF. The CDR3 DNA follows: TGTGCCTGGAGTCGAAACAGTGGCCCCGGCTACGAGCAGTACTTC.

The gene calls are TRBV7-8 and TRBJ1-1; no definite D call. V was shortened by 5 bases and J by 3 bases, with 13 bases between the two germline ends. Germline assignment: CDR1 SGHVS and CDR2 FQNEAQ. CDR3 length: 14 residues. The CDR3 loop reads CASSPMVVHTEAFF. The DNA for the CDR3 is TGTGCCAGCAGCCCAATGGTGGTTCACACTGAAGCTTTCTTT.

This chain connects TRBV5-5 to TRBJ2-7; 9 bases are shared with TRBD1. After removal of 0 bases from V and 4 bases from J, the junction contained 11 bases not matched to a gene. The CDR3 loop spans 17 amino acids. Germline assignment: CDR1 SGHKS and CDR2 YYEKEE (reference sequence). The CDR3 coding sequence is TGTGCCAGCAGCTTGGGGCCTTCGGGACAGGGTTTGTACGAGCAGTACTTC. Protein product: CASSLGPSGQGLYEQYF. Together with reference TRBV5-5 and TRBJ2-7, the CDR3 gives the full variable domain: DAGVTQSPTHLIKTRGQQVTLRCSPISGHKSVSWYQQVLGQGPQFIFQYYEKEERGRGNFPDRFSARQFPNYSSELNVNALLLGDSALYLCASSLGPSGQGLYEQYFGPGTRLTVT.

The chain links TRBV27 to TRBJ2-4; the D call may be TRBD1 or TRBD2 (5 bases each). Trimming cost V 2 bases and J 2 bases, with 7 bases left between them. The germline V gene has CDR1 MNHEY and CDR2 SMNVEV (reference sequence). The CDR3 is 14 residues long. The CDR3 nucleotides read TGTGCCAGCAGTTTAGGGGGATCCAAAAACATTCAGTACTTC. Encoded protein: CASSLGGSKNIQYF.

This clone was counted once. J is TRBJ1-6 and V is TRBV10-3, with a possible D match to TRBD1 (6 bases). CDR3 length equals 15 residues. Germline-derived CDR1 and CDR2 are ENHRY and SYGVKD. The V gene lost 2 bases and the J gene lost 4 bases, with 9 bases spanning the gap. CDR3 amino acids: CAISEEQGYNSPLHF. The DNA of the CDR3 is TGTGCCATCAGTGAGGAACAGGGATATAATTCACCCCTCCACTTT.

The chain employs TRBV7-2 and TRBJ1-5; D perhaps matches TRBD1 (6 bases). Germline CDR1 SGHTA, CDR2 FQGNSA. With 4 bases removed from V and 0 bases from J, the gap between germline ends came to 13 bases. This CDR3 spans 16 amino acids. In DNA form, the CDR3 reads TGTGCCAGCAGCTCAAGGGGGACTACTAGCAATCAGCCCCAGCATTTT. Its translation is CASSSRGTTSNQPQHF. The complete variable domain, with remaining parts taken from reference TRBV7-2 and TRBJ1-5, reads GAGVSQSPSNKVTEKGKDVELRCDPISGHTALYWYRQSLGQGLEFLIYFQGNSAPDKSGLPSDRFSAERTGGSVSTLTIQRTQQEDSAVYLCASSSRGTTSNQPQHFGDGTRLSIL.

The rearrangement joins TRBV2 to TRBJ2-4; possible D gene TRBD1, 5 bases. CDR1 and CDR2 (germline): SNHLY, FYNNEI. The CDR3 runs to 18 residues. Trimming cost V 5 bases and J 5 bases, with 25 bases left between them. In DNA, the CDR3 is TGTGCCAGCAGTCCTAAAGCCCAAATCAGGGTTTTCGAAAACATTCAGTACTTC. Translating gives CASSPKAQIRVFENIQYF.

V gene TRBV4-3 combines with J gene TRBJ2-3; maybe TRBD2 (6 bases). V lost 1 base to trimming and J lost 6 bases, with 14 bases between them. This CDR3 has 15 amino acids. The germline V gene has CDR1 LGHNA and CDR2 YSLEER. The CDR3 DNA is TGCGCCAGCAGCCAAGTTCTCGGTGGGGGGGATACGCAGTATTTT. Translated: CASSQVLGGGDTQYF.

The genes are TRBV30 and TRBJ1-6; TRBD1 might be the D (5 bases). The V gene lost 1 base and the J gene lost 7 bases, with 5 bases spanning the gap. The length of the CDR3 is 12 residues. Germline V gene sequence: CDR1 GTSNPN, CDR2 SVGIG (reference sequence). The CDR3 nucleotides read TGTGCCTGGAGTGGGGGGAATTCACCCCTCCACTTT. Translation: CAWSGGNSPLHF.

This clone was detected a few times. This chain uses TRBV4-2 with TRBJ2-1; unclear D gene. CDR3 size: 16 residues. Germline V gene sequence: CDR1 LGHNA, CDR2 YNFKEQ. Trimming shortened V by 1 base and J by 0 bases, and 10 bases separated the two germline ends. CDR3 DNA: TGTGCCAGCAGCCAAGGGTCCTCTGGCTCCTACAATGAGCAGTTCTTC. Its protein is CASSQGSSGSYNEQFF.

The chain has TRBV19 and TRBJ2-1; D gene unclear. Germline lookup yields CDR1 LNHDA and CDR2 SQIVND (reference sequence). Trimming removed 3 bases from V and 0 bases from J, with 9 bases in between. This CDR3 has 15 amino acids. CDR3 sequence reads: CASSIATRSYNEQFF. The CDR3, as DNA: TGTGCCAGTAGTATTGCTACCCGCTCCTACAATGAGCAGTTCTTC.

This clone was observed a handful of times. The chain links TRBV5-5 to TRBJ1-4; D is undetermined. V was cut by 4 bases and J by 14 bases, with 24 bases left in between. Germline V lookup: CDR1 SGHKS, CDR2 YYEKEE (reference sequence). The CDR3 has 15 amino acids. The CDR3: CASSRFSSLQGALFF. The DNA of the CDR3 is TGTGCCAGCAGCCGATTTTCAAGCTTACAAGGTGCGCTGTTTTTT.

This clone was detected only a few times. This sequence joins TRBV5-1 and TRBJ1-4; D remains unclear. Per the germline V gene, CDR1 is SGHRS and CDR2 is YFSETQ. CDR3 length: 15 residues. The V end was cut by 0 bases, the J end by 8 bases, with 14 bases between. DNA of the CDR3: TGCGCCAGCAGCTTGGGAGGCGGTGAAAAAGAAAAACTGTTTTTT. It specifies CASSLGGGEKEKLFF.

The CDR3, as DNA: TGCAGCGTTGGGGGAGGGGGCACTGAAGCTTTCTTT. This translates into CSVGGGGTEAFF. This chain uses TRBV29-1 with TRBJ1-1; maybe TRBD1 (6 bases). Germline CDR1 reads SQVTM; CDR2 reads ANQGSEA. V gave up 4 bases and J gave up 4 bases, with 10 bases separating them. The CDR3 consists of 12 residues.

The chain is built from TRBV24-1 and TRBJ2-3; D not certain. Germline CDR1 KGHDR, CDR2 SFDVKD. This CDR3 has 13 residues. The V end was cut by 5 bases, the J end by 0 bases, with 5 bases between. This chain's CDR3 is CATSALSTDTQYF. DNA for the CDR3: TGTGCCACCAGTGCCTTGAGCACAGATACGCAGTATTTT.

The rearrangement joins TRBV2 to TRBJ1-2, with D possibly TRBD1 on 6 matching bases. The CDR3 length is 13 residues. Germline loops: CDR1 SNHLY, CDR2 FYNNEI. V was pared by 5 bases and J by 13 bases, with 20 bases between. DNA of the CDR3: TGTGCCAGCAGTAGCACCTTACAGGGTGCGATCACCTTC. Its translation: CASSSTLQGAITF.

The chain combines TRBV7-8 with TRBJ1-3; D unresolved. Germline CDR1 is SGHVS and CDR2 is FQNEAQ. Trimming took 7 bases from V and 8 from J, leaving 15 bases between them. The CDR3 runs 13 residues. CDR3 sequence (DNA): TGTGCCAGCAAAAAACCAACGGAGGACACCATATATTTT. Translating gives CASKKPTEDTIYF.

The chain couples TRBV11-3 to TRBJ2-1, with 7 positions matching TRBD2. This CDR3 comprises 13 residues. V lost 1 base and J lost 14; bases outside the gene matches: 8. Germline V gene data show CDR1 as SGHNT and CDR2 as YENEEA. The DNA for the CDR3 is TGTGCCAGCAGCTTAGGTCGTACTAGCGACGAGTTCTTC. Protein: CASSLGRTSDEFF.

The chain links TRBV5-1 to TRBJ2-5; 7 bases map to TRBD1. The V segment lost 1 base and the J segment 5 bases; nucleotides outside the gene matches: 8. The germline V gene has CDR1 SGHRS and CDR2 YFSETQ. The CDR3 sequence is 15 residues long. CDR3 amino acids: CASSLSYRGSETQYF. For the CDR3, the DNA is TGCGCCAGCAGCTTGAGTTACAGGGGCTCGGAGACCCAGTACTTC.

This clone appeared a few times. The CDR3: CASSWGGTGPYEQYF. For the CDR3, the DNA is TGCGCCAGCAGTTGGGGAGGGACAGGGCCCTACGAGCAGTACTTC. This sequence joins TRBV5-1 and TRBJ2-7, with 9 nucleotides matching TRBD1. CDR3 length: 15 amino acids. Trimming removed 5 bases from V and 2 bases from J; junction bases left unmatched: 8. Per germline, CDR1 SGHRS and CDR2 YFSETQ.

CDR3 DNA: TGCAGCGGAGTCACAGGGGTGGCTTTCTTT. Encoded protein: CSGVTGVAFF. This chain links TRBV29-1 with TRBJ1-1, with 7 bases that match TRBD1. This CDR3 is 10 amino acids long. The germline CDR1 and CDR2 sequences are SQVTM and ANQGSEA. Trimming removed 7 bases from V and 11 bases from J; junction bases left unmatched: 7. Variable domain in full (rest from reference TRBV29-1 and TRBJ1-1): SAVISQKPSRDICQRGTSLTIQCQVDSQVTMMFWYRQQPGQSLTLIATANQGSEATYESGFVIDKFPISRPNLTFSTLTVSNMSPEDSSIYLCSGVTGVAFFGQGTRLTVV.